This T cell receptor (beta chain) was observed in a study of a mutant IDH1 vaccine in newly diagnosed glioma. Across the study: All eight of the vaccinations patients received fell in weeks 1, 3, 5, 7, 11, 15, 19 and 23. The earlier regimen, radiotherapy, temozolomide, or both, was most often both.

The time point was: week 5, during vaccination. Every single dose of the vaccine, 300 ug of mutant IDH1 20-mer peptide, came with topical imiquimod. Each of the donors came in with new WHO grade 3 or 4 astrocytomas that were IDH1-mutant and ATRX-lost. Method: immunoSEQ multiplex PCR; TCRdb's copy keeps in-frame clones and lacks some. The sample contains tens of thousands of clones, about four fifths of which appear only once. For this clone: The antigen remains undetermined.

The study's findings and limits: The vaccine induced immune responses, and these occurred in 80% to 95% of patients.

The sequencing used PBMCs, collected from a glioma patient whose treatment included an IDH1 peptide vaccine. The clonotype originates from a man over 45 with glioma.

CDR3 sequence reads: CASSQDRDSPLHF. The CDR3 nucleotides are TGCGCCAGCAGCCAAGACAGGGATTCACCCCTCCACTTT. V gene TRBV4-3 combines with J gene TRBJ1-6, with D maybe TRBD1 (5 bases). The CDR3 consists of 13 residues. Trimming shortened V by 0 bases and J by 8 bases, and 5 bases separated the two germline ends. Germline CDR1 reads LGHNA; CDR2 reads YSLEER.